The 11 T cell receptor beta chains reported below all come from one sample, sequenced in a study of graft-versus-host responses after intestinal transplantation. Their antigens are not known. Sequencing used immunoSEQ multiplex PCR; TCRdb keeps in-frame clones, though not all of them. This sample has about 90,000 clones; less than 95% occur once, and the top ten carry 0.15% to 0.2%. Sequencing was performed on unstimulated CD4+ T cells sorted from spleen or lymph node cells, taken before transplant. All receptors derive from a human donor who was the organ donor for an intestinal transplant.

The J gene is TRBJ2-7, the V gene TRBV18; 7 bases are shared with TRBD1. The length of the CDR3 is 15 residues. The germline V gene encodes CDR1 KGHSH and CDR2 LQKENI. The V gene end was trimmed by 3 bases and the J gene end by 2 bases; junction bases not matched to a gene: 7. The CDR3, as DNA: TGTGCCAGCTCACCTATTACAGGGGTTGCCTACGAGCAGTACTTC. This gives the protein CASSPITGVAYEQYF.

The chain links TRBV6-1 to TRBJ2-3; D possibly corresponds to TRBD1 (5 bases). Germline V lookup: CDR1 MNHNS, CDR2 SASEGT. The germline V and J ends were trimmed by 9 bases and 5 bases, with 21 bases remaining between them. This CDR3 contains 15 residues. The CDR3 nucleotides are TGTGCCAGGGCAAAAAAAGGACAACACAAAGATACGCAGTATTTT. Translating gives CARAKKGQHKDTQYF.

The V gene is TRBV9, the J gene TRBJ2-7, with 8 bases matching TRBD2. The trim removed 7 bases at V and 1 base at J, leaving 16 bases unmatched. Germline V gene data show CDR1 as SGDLS and CDR2 as YYNGEE. This CDR3 comprises 17 residues. This chain's CDR3 is CASERGGLGAASYEQYF. In DNA form, the CDR3 reads TGTGCCAGCGAGCGTGGGGGACTAGGGGCTGCATCCTACGAGCAGTACTTC.

The chain has TRBV27 and TRBJ2-5, with TRBD2 matching 9 bases. Trimming cost V 2 bases and J 6 bases; bases outside gene matches: 4. The germline V gene has CDR1 MNHEY and CDR2 SMNVEV (reference sequence). The CDR3 runs 14 residues. The CDR3 coding sequence is TGTGCCAGCAGTTTAGCGGGGGGGCCTCAGACCCAGTACTTC. Its protein product is CASSLAGGPQTQYF.

V is TRBV29-1 and J is TRBJ1-1; perhaps TRBD1 as D (6 bases). Trimming left V 7 bases short and J 1 base short, with 7 bases between. The CDR3 spans 11 residues. Germline CDR1 and CDR2: SQVTM and ANQGSEA. The CDR3 loop reads CSGTENTEAFF. In DNA, the CDR3 is TGCAGCGGGACAGAGAACACTGAAGCTTTCTTT.

The genes are TRBV11-2 and TRBJ2-1, with D perhaps TRBD2 (5 bases). V lost 5 bases and J lost 2, with 13 bases in between. The CDR3 consists of 15 residues. Germline CDR1 reads SGHAT; CDR2 reads FQNNGV. As DNA, the CDR3 is TGTGCCAGCAGCCACCCGGGGTCCCCCTACAATGAGCAGTTCTTC. As protein: CASSHPGSPYNEQFF.

The chain joins TRBV2 to TRBJ1-4; no clear D. With 10 bases removed from V and 4 bases from J, the gap between germline ends came to 22 bases. The CDR3 is 16 residues long. Germline V gives CDR1 SNHLY, CDR2 FYNNEI. The CDR3 region is CATVMTPPGINEKLFF. The CDR3 DNA sequence: TGTGCCACCGTAATGACCCCCCCGGGGATTAATGAAAAACTGTTTTTT.

With regard to this clone: Germline and junction disagree at one end, which may indicate a read error. The chain joins TRBV18 to TRBJ1-1; tentatively, D is TRBD1 (5 bases). In germline, CDR1 is KGHSH, CDR2 LQKENI. There are 13 residues in the CDR3. The CDR3 coding sequence is TGTGCCAGCTCACCACAGGGGAACACTGAAGCTTCCTTT. Protein sequence: CASSPQGNTEASF. Based on the CDR3 plus reference TRBV18 and TRBJ1-1, the full variable domain is NAGVMQNPRHLVRRRGQEARLRCSPMKGHSHVYWYRQLPEEGLKFMVYLQKENIIDESGMPKERFSAEFPKEGPSILRIQQVVRGDSAAYFCASSPQGNTEASFGQGTRLTVV.

The chain uses TRBV6-5 and TRBJ2-1; D assignment may be TRBD1 or TRBD2 (7 bases each). Germline CDR1 MNHEY, CDR2 SVGAGI. V lost 2 bases and J 8 bases, leaving 19 bases between the germline ends. The CDR3 is 16 amino acids. The CDR3 DNA reads TGTGCCAGCAGTTACACTATCTACAGGGGAGGGGATGAGCAGTTCTTC. It yields the protein CASSYTIYRGGDEQFF.

The chain combines TRBV5-5 with TRBJ2-1; weak D call: TRBD1 (6 bases). The CDR3 consists of 15 residues. V lost 3 bases and J 9 bases, leaving 19 bases between the germline ends. Germline-derived CDR1 and CDR2 are SGHKS and YYEKEE (reference sequence). The CDR3 loop reads CASSSKQGSDTEQFF. Written as DNA, the CDR3 is TGTGCCAGCAGCTCAAAACAGGGATCAGATACTGAGCAGTTCTTC. Based on the CDR3 plus reference TRBV5-5 and TRBJ2-1, the full variable domain is DAGVTQSPTHLIKTRGQQVTLRCSPISGHKSVSWYQQVLGQGPQFIFQYYEKEERGRGNFPDRFSARQFPNYSSELNVNALLLGDSALYLCASSSKQGSDTEQFFGPGTRLTVL.

Only one count was recorded for this clone. The J gene is TRBJ2-2, the V gene TRBV30; no definite D call. Germline CDR1 is GTSNPN and CDR2 is SVGIG (reference sequence). CDR3 length: 13 amino acids. V gave up 2 bases and J gave up 7 bases, with 11 bases separating them. The CDR3 loop is CAWSMYGVGELFF. The CDR3 DNA sequence: TGTGCCTGGAGTATGTATGGGGTCGGGGAGCTGTTTTTT.